The rows below give T cell receptor beta chains drawn from one sample of a study of shared clonotypes between healthy human individuals. Libraries were prepared by immunoSEQ multiplex PCR; TCRdb keeps only in-frame clonotypes and omits some of them. The sample has 2 million to 2.5 million clones, about 92% seen once; the top ten hold about 0.41%. What was sequenced was naive CD4+ T cells from PBMCs. Receptor source: a man aged 18 to 35 in good health. Some clones in this sample may be carry-over from other donors' samples. The CDR3 runs from the conserved cysteine through the conserved F or W. D genes are given only for firm matches. Clone size is stated in some rows and not others, as once, few, many or a class when expanded.

>.|.|TRBV30|TRBJ1-3
CAWSGGADTIYF
TGTGCCTGGAGTGGGGGCGCGGACACCATATATTTT
>TRBD2|.|TRBV10-1|TRBJ2-5
CASSYGTSGQETQYF
TGCGCCAGCAGTTACGGGACTAGCGGCCAAGAGACCCAGTACTTC
>TRBD1|.|TRBV9|TRBJ2-4
CASSVEGQQNIQYF
TGTGCCAGCAGCGTAGAGGGACAGCAAAACATTCAGTACTTC
>TRBD2|.|TRBV5-1|TRBJ2-1
CASSLLAGGTHNEQFF
TGCGCCAGCAGCCTATTAGCGGGGGGCACTCACAATGAGCAGTTCTTC
>TRBD2|.|TRBV9|TRBJ2-1
CASSETSGPYNEQFF
TGTGCCAGCAGCGAGACTAGCGGGCCCTACAATGAGCAGTTCTTC
>.|.|TRBV27|TRBJ2-1
CASSLRAASYNEQFF
TGTGCCAGCAGTTTAAGGGCAGCCTCCTACAATGAGCAGTTCTTC
>TRBD1|.|TRBV6-1|TRBJ1-2
CASGGQALGYTF
TGTGCCAGCGGGGGACAGGCGCTTGGCTACACCTTC
>TRBD2|.|TRBV2|TRBJ2-7
CASRQSGSRTLESYEQYF
TGTGCCAGCAGGCAGAGCGGGAGTCGAACCTTAGAATCCTACGAGCAGTACTTC
>TRBD1|.|TRBV28|TRBJ1-2
CASSLWGQGAADGYTF
TGTGCCAGCAGTTTGTGGGGACAGGGAGCTGCAGATGGCTACACCTTC
>.|.|TRBV18|TRBJ2-7
CASSPPSGTYEQYF
TGTGCCAGCTCACCACCATCGGGAACCTACGAGCAGTACTTC
>.|.|TRBV7-9|TRBJ1-2
CASSLTLDSLPYGYTF
TGTGCCAGCAGCTTAACTCTTGACAGCTTACCTTATGGCTACACCTTC
>.|.|TRBV6-6|TRBJ2-7
CASSYRVVGEQYF
TGTGCCAGCAGTTACAGGGTCGTTGGCGAGCAGTACTTC
>.|.|TRBV18|TRBJ1-5
CASSPESGNQPQHF
TGTGCCAGCTCACCGGAGTCCGGCAATCAGCCCCAGCATTTT
>.|.|TRBV6-1|TRBJ2-7
CASTSRRFSYEQYF
TGTGCCAGCACCTCCCGGCGGTTCTCCTACGAGCAGTACTTC
>.|.|TRBV28|TRBJ1-3
CASKLVAGNTIYF
TGTGCCAGCAAATTGGTGGCCGGAAACACCATATATTTT
>.|.|TRBV4-3|TRBJ1-2
CASSHGARYGYTF
TGCGCCAGCAGCCACGGAGCCCGCTATGGCTACACCTTC
>.|.|TRBV29-1|TRBJ2-3
CSVTSRWLGDTQYF
TGCAGCGTTACCTCGAGATGGCTAGGGGATACGCAGTATTTT
>TRBD2|once|TRBV7-2|TRBJ2-1
CASSKSLAAGEQFF
TGTGCCAGCAGCAAAAGTCTAGCGGCGGGGGAGCAGTTCTTC
>.|.|TRBV11-3|TRBJ1-1
CASSLEEGSEAFF
TGTGCCAGCAGCTTAGAAGAAGGGTCCGAAGCTTTCTTT
>TRBD1|.|TRBV7-8|TRBJ1-5
CASSLTGQLLYSNQPQHF
TGTGCCAGCAGCCTAACGGGACAGCTACTATATAGCAATCAGCCCCAGCATTTT
>.|.|TRBV18|TRBJ2-5
CASSPPSQETQYF
TGTGCCAGCTCACCACCCTCCCAAGAGACCCAGTACTTC
>.|once|TRBV19|TRBJ2-7
CASSIYGAGEQYF
TGTGCCAGTAGTATCTACGGGGCGGGGGAGCAGTACTTC
>TRBD2|.|TRBV6-5|TRBJ2-3
CASSYRGRGTDTQYF
TGTGCCAGCAGTTATCGGGGGAGGGGCACAGATACGCAGTATTTT
>.|once|TRBV28|TRBJ1-2
CASSQPGGYTF
TGTGCCAGCAGTCAACCAGGCGGCTACACCTTC
>.|once|TRBV10-3|TRBJ2-1
CAISEASEQFF
TGTGCCATCAGTGAGGCATCCGAGCAGTTCTTC
>.|.|TRBV30|TRBJ2-7
CALSSGTGLYEQYF
TGTGCCTTATCAAGCGGCACAGGGCTATACGAGCAGTACTTC